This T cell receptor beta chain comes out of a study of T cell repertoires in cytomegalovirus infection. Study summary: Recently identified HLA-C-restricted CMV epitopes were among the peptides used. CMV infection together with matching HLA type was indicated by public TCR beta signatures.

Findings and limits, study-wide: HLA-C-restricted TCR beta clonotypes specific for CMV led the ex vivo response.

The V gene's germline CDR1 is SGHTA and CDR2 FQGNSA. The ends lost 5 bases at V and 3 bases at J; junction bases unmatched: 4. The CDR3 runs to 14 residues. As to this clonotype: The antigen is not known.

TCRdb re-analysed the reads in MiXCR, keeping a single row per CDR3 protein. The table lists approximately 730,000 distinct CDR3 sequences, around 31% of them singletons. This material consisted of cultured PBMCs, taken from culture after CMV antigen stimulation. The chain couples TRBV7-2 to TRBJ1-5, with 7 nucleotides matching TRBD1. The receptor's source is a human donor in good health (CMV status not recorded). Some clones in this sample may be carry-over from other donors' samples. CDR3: CASSQTGDNQPQHF. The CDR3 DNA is TGTGCCAGCAGCCAAACAGGGGACAATCAGCCCCAGCATTTT.